This TCR beta chain was identified during a study of OX40 agonist ivuxolimab in advanced cancers. Study at large: Every 2 weeks, patients got intravenous ivuxolimab at one of six dose levels (0.01-10 mg/kg). The study, taken as a whole, reports: On average, CD8+ T cells showed a greater number of expanded clones than CD4+.

Worth noting for this clone: Its antigen is still unknown.

Assay: immunoSEQ multiplex PCR; the TCRdb copy retains only in-frame clones and omits some. The top ten hold around 2.7% of the sample, which has 84,000 or so clones, roughly 84% seen once. V was clipped by 5 bases and J by 8 bases, with 11 bases between them. The CDR3 consists of 11 residues. CDR1 SQVTM and CDR2 ANQGSEA come from the germline V gene. This sample comprised CD4+ or CD8+ T cells sorted from blood, obtained in a trial of the OX40 agonist ivuxolimab. The clonotype originates from an adult with an advanced solid tumor such as melanoma, head and neck, liver or kidney cancer. The chain joins TRBV29-1 to TRBJ2-3; D is perhaps TRBD2 (5 bases). CDR3 sequence reads: CSVRRDLTQYF. DNA of the CDR3: TGCAGCGTTCGCCGGGATCTTACGCAGTATTTT.